A selection of T cell receptor beta chains follows, all from one sample in a study of T-cell reconstitution after alpha-beta-depleted transplantation in children. TCRdb itself ran the PCR reads through MiXCR, one entry per CDR3 protein. The repertoire holds some 400,000 distinct CDR3 sequences, with around 21% as singletons. The sample was PBMCs from the stem cell graft donor, taken from the stem cell graft. The receptors come from a human donor who donated a stem cell graft to a child with acute myeloid leukemia. Each CDR3 is given with its conserved first and last residue. D genes are given only for firm matches. Size values are once, few and many counts, or a class for expanded clones, and some rows have none.

-	TRBV5-1	-	TRBJ2-5	CASSSPSGETQYF	TGCGCCAGCAGCTCCCCGTCGGGAGAGACCCAGTACTTC
-	TRBV2	TRBD2	TRBJ2-5	CTCCSYVRGLAGRQETQYF	TGTACCTGCTGTTCCTATGTGCGCGGACTAGCGGGACGTCAAGAGACCCAGTACTTC
few	TRBV12-3/TRBV12-4	-	TRBJ1-5	CASRGTTYNQPQHF	TGTGCCAGCAGGGGGACAACCTACAATCAGCCCCAGCATTTT
-	TRBV6-1	-	TRBJ1-5	CASSTGGASNQPQHF	TGTGCCAGCAGTACCGGAGGGGCTAGCAATCAGCCCCAGCATTTT
-	TRBV28	TRBD1	TRBJ2-7	CASTDAPTGAHYEQYF	TGTGCCAGCACCGACGCCCCGACAGGGGCCCACTACGAGCAGTACTTC
-	TRBV7-6	-	TRBJ2-2	CASSLDPKAGELFF	TGTGCCAGCAGCTTAGACCCTAAGGCCGGGGAGCTGTTTTTT
-	TRBV20-1	-	TRBJ2-3	CSARDYLGDTQYF	TGCAGTGCTAGGGACTACCTGGGAGATACGCAGTATTTT
-	TRBV19	-	TRBJ2-2	CASTFGSTGGRGELFF	TGTGCCAGCACTTTCGGGAGTACTGGGGGGCGCGGGGAGCTGTTTTTT
few	TRBV12-3/TRBV12-4	-	TRBJ1-2	CASTTGSLAGYTF	TGTGCCAGCACCACAGGGTCCCTAGCCGGCTACACCTTC
few	TRBV27	TRBD1	TRBJ2-1	CASSPHRDRGTYNEQFF	TGTGCCAGCAGTCCACACCGGGACAGGGGAACCTACAATGAGCAGTTCTTC
-	TRBV12-3/TRBV12-4	-	TRBJ1-1	CASTFGVTEAFF	TGTGCCAGCACTTTCGGGGTTACTGAAGCTTTCTTT
once	TRBV20-1	TRBD2	TRBJ2-7	CSATLAPYEQYF	TGCAGTGCTACACTAGCGCCTTACGAGCAGTACTTC
few	TRBV7-6	TRBD2	TRBJ2-2	CASKITGTSSTGELFF	TGTGCCAGCAAAATTACCGGGACTAGCTCAACCGGGGAGCTGTTTTTT
few	TRBV7-3	-	TRBJ1-1	CASSRGPLGTEAFF	TGTGCCAGCAGCCGAGGACCCCTGGGGACTGAAGCTTTCTTT
-	TRBV29-1	-	TRBJ2-7	CSVGWTTSYEQYF	TGCAGCGTTGGCTGGACTACCTCCTACGAGCAGTACTTC
few	TRBV19	TRBD1	TRBJ2-1	CASSSAGTGAEQFF	TGTGCCAGTAGTTCCGCCGGGACAGGAGCTGAGCAGTTCTTC
few	TRBV4-2	-	TRBJ1-1	CASSQDRGHAYTEAFF	TGTGCCAGCAGCCAAGATCGGGGGCATGCCTACACTGAAGCTTTCTTT
-	TRBV2	-	TRBJ2-1	CAIPRVSDEQFF	TGTGCCATTCCTCGGGTGAGCGATGAGCAGTTCTTC
-	TRBV5-1	-	TRBJ2-7	CASSLAPGESYEQYF	TGCGCCAGCAGCTTGGCCCCGGGAGAGAGCTACGAGCAGTACTTC
many	TRBV12-3/TRBV12-4	-	TRBJ2-1	CASSSGGRPEQFF	TGTGCCAGCAGCTCCGGGGGACGACCTGAGCAGTTCTTC
-	TRBV12-5	-	TRBJ2-5	CASGLVLGGQGTTKTQYF	TGTGCTAGTGGTTTGGTACTGGGGGGCCAGGGAACCACGAAGACCCAGTACTTC
many	TRBV12-3/TRBV12-4	-	TRBJ2-1	CASSRSHGQFF	TGTGCCAGCAGCCGGAGCCACGGGCAGTTCTTC
-	TRBV19	TRBD2	TRBJ2-1	CASRTSGDTYNEQFF	TGTGCCAGTAGAACTAGCGGGGACACCTACAATGAGCAGTTCTTC
-	TRBV7-3	-	TRBJ2-7	CASSLIQLGEQYF	TGTGCCAGCAGCTTAATCCAGCTTGGCGAGCAGTACTTC
once	TRBV9	-	TRBJ2-2	CASSNPPGELFF	TGTGCCAGCAGCAACCCACCCGGGGAGCTGTTTTTT
-	TRBV28	-	TRBJ2-1	CASSFGRASLGNEQFF	TGTGCCAGCAGTTTTGGTAGGGCGTCCTTGGGAAATGAGCAGTTCTTC
-	TRBV20-1	-	TRBJ1-5	CSQGQGYNQPQHF	TGCAGTCAGGGGCAAGGTTACAATCAGCCCCAGCATTTT
-	TRBV5-1	TRBD2	TRBJ2-3	CASSLVLAGFTDTQYF	TGCGCCAGCAGCTTGGTGCTAGCGGGGTTCACAGATACGCAGTATTTT
few	TRBV29-1	TRBD1	TRBJ2-7	CSVEFSGQGAYEQYF	TGCAGCGTTGAGTTCTCGGGACAGGGGGCCTACGAGCAGTACTTC
few	TRBV25-1	-	TRBJ1-2	CASSEAGGLGYTF	TGTGCCAGCAGCGAAGCCGGGGGGCTTGGCTACACCTTC
-	TRBV2	-	TRBJ1-5	CASSERGNNQPQHF	TGTGCCAGCAGTGAACGGGGGAACAATCAGCCCCAGCATTTT
many	TRBV20-1	-	TRBJ1-1	CSASGTEAFF	TGCAGTGCTAGTGGTACTGAAGCTTTCTTT
-	TRBV5-6	-	TRBJ1-2	CASSLVRDQNYGYTF	TGTGCCAGCAGCTTGGTCCGGGACCAGAACTATGGCTACACCTTC
many	TRBV6-2/TRBV6-3	TRBD2	TRBJ2-7	CASSYSNELAGNDYEQYF	TGTGCCAGCAGTTACTCCAATGAACTAGCGGGAAACGACTACGAGCAGTACTTC
-	TRBV7-2	-	TRBJ2-1	CASSLEVRFF	TGTGCCAGCAGCTTAGAAGTACGCTTCTTC
few	TRBV29-1	TRBD2	TRBJ2-5	CSVEDQRDAQYF	TGCAGCGTTGAAGATCAGCGGGACGCCCAGTACTTC
-	TRBV24-1	TRBD1	TRBJ2-7	CAIRTGGSF	TGTGCCATACGGACAGGGGGCTCCTTC